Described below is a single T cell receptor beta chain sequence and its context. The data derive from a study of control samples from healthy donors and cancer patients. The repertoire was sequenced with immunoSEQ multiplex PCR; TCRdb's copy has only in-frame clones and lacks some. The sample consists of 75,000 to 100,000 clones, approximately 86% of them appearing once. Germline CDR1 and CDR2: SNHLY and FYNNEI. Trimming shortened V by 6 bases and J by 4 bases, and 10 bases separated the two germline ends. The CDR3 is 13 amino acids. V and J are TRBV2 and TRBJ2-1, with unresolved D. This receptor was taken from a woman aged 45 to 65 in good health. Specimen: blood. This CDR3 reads CASSTLQYNEQFF. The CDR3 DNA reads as TGTGCCAGCAGCACCCTACAATACAATGAGCAGTTCTTC. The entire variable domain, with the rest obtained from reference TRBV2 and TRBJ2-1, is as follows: EPEVTQTPSHQVTQMGQEVILRCVPISNHLYFYWYRQILGQKVEFLVSFYNNEISEKSEIFDDQFSVERPDGSNFTLKIRSTKLEDSAMYFCASSTLQYNEQFFGPGTRLTVL.